This T cell receptor (beta chain) emerged from a study of blood T cell repertoires in COVID-19. Assay used: immunoSEQ multiplex PCR; TCRdb lists only in-frame clones, some missing. The top ten hold about 1.7% of the sample, which has fewer than 350,000 clones, around 91% seen once. This clone has just one count. This CDR3 is 12 amino acids long. Trimming removed 4 bases at V and 2 bases at J, with 6 bases between. Germline V gene sequence: CDR1 MNHEY, CDR2 SVGEGT. Sequencing was performed on PBMCs or T cells enriched from blood (not recorded which). This chain joins TRBV6-2 or TRBV6-3 and TRBJ2-7, with D maybe TRBD2 (6 bases). This receptor was identified in a woman under 30 with acute COVID-19. CDR3 region: CASSLAAYEQYF. The CDR3 bases are TGTGCCAGCAGTTTAGCGGCCTACGAGCAGTACTTC.